A single sample gave rise to the 28 T cell receptor beta chains below, sequenced in a study of blood T cell repertoires in COVID-19. TCRdb's copy holds only in-frame clones and misses some; the assay was immunoSEQ multiplex PCR. The sample includes fewer than 200,000 clones, around 85% of them seen just once. Specimen: peripheral blood. The receptors shown here come from a man in his fifties or sixties who had recovered from COVID-19.

As for this clone: The same CDR3 arises from other DNA sequences in this sample as well. The rearrangement uses TRBV7-9 and TRBJ1-1; D is perhaps TRBD1 (6 bases). V lost 5 bases and J 2 bases, leaving 12 bases between the germline ends. The CDR3 contains 14 residues. Germline loops: CDR1 SEHNR, CDR2 FQNEAQ (reference sequence). CDR3 protein: CASSLQGSNTEAFF. In DNA, the CDR3 is TGTGCCAGCAGCCTTCAGGGGTCAAACACTGAAGCTTTCTTT.

This chain uses TRBV4-3 with TRBJ1-1, with 9 bases identical to TRBD1. V lost 6 bases to trimming and J lost 13 bases; unmatched junction nucleotides: 12. The CDR3 runs to 13 residues. Germline V lookup: CDR1 LGHNA, CDR2 YSLEER. CDR3 nucleotide sequence: TGCGCCAGCAGACAAACAGGGGGCCCAACTCTTTTCTTT. Translated, it gives CASRQTGGPTLFF.

The count of this clone is one. The J gene is TRBJ2-7, the V gene TRBV3-1 (or the pseudogene TRBV3-2), with TRBD2 matching 9 bases. CDR1 and CDR2 (germline): LGHDT, YNNKEL (reference sequence). This CDR3 is built from 15 residues. V dropped 3 bases and J dropped 6; count of bases not matched to a gene: 9. Here the CDR3 DNA reads TGTGCCAGCAGCCAGGGGGGACTAGCAATGAGCGAGCAGTACTTC. It yields the protein CASSQGGLAMSEQYF.

V and J are TRBV4-1 and TRBJ2-1, with 10 bases fitting TRBD2. The length of the CDR3 is 17 residues. Germline-derived CDR1 and CDR2 are MGHRA and YSYEKL. After removal of 1 base from V and 7 bases from J, the junction contained 10 bases not matched to a gene. CDR3 nucleotides: TGCGCCAGCAGCCAAGGGACTAGCGGCCCTTTGAGGAATGAGCAGTTCTTC. Translated, it gives CASSQGTSGPLRNEQFF.

The chain links TRBV19 to TRBJ1-5; unclear D gene. V lost 7 bases and J lost 5, with 15 bases in between. The CDR3 contains 14 residues. Germline values: CDR1 LNHDA, CDR2 SQIVND (reference sequence). CDR3 DNA sequence: TGTGCCAGTAAAGGAATCGACAAGGATCAGCCCCAGCATTTT. Its protein is CASKGIDKDQPQHF.

This clone was recorded only once. The rearrangement joins TRBV7-2 to TRBJ2-5, with a possible D match to TRBD1 (5 bases). From germline, CDR1 is SGHTA and CDR2 FQGNSA. The CDR3 consists of 13 residues. The V and J ends lost 6 bases and 1 base respectively, with 9 bases between them. The CDR3 DNA is TGTGCCAGCAGTCGAGACAGCCAAGAGACCCAGTACTTC. It encodes CASSRDSQETQYF.

The chain joins TRBV5-6 to TRBJ2-2, with 9 positions matching TRBD1. Per germline, CDR1 SGHDT and CDR2 YYEEEE. There are 15 residues in the CDR3. The trim removed 4 bases at V and 4 bases at J, leaving 5 bases unmatched. The CDR3 nucleotides read TGTGCCAGCAGCCTGGACAGGGGCATCACCGGGGAGCTGTTTTTT. It is translated as CASSLDRGITGELFF.

The chain employs TRBV6-6 and TRBJ1-2, with TRBD1 matching over 7 bases. CDR3 length: 13 amino acids. The V segment lost 6 bases and the J segment 3 bases; nucleotides outside the gene matches: 4. Looked up from germline, CDR1 is MNHNY and CDR2 is SVGAGI (reference sequence). The CDR3 region is CASSTGTDYGYTF. Here the CDR3 DNA reads TGTGCCAGCAGCACCGGGACAGACTATGGCTACACCTTC.

This chain connects TRBV11-3 to TRBJ1-1; unclear D gene. Germline CDR1 is SGHNT and CDR2 is YENEEA. V gave up 1 base and J gave up 1 base, with 7 bases separating them. This CDR3 contains 14 residues. The CDR3 protein is CASSLGVANTEAFF. Here the CDR3 DNA reads TGTGCCAGCAGCTTAGGGGTAGCGAACACTGAAGCTTTCTTT.

The chain joins TRBV5-1 to TRBJ2-1; the D gene is possibly TRBD2 (5 bases). The V gene's germline CDR1 is SGHRS and CDR2 YFSETQ. CDR3 length: 17 amino acids. Deletions cut 3 bases from V and 0 bases from J, with 16 bases between. CDR3 sequence reads: CASSSSASPSSYNEQFF. CDR3 nucleotides: TGCGCCAGCAGCTCGTCCGCTAGCCCTAGCTCCTACAATGAGCAGTTCTTC. Combining the CDR3 with reference TRBV5-1 and TRBJ2-1 gives the whole variable domain KAGVTQTPRYLIKTRGQQVTLSCSPISGHRSVSWYQQTPGQGLQFLFEYFSETQRNKGNFPGRFSGRQFSNSRSEMNVSTLELGDSALYLCASSSSASPSSYNEQFFGPGTRLTVL.

The V and J genes are TRBV3-1 (or the pseudogene TRBV3-2) and TRBJ2-7, with TRBD1 matching over 11 bases. The trim removed 0 bases at V and 3 bases at J, leaving 4 bases unmatched. From germline, CDR1 is LGHDT and CDR2 YNNKEL (reference sequence). This CDR3 region has 16 residues. The CDR3: CASSQERGQGVYEQYF. CDR3 in DNA: TGTGCCAGCAGCCAAGAAAGGGGACAGGGGGTCTACGAGCAGTACTTC.

The chain carries TRBV29-1 and TRBJ2-5; D remains ambiguous. This CDR3 region has 15 residues. From germline, CDR1 is SQVTM and CDR2 ANQGSEA. The ends were cut back, 0 bases at V and 4 bases at J, with 15 bases in the middle. The CDR3 protein is CSVEDIRPHGETQYF. For the CDR3, the DNA is TGCAGCGTTGAAGACATCCGTCCCCACGGAGAGACCCAGTACTTC.

This rearrangement joins TRBV6-1 to TRBJ1-1; maybe TRBD1 (6 bases). Trimming left V 3 bases short and J 1 base short, with 18 bases between. The CDR3 is 17 amino acids. CDR1 is MNHNS, CDR2 SASEGT, per germline. The CDR3 spells CASSDPSDSRGNTEAFF. CDR3 in DNA: TGTGCCAGCAGTGACCCCAGTGATAGCAGGGGGAACACTGAAGCTTTCTTT.

The V gene is TRBV11-2, the J gene TRBJ1-3, with 8 bases aligning to TRBD1. J gave up 0 bases and V 7 bases, and 14 bases lay outside the gene matches. Germline loops: CDR1 SGHAT, CDR2 FQNNGV. This CDR3 has 18 amino acids. This CDR3 is CASTPRWTGISSGNTIYF. The DNA for the CDR3 is TGTGCCAGCACCCCGCGGTGGACAGGGATAAGCTCTGGAAACACCATATATTTT.

This chain links TRBV27 with TRBJ2-5; perhaps TRBD2 as D (6 bases). Germline assignment: CDR1 MNHEY and CDR2 SMNVEV (reference sequence). Trimming cost V 7 bases and J 2 bases, with 17 bases left between them. This CDR3 is 15 amino acids long. The CDR3 region is CASMDYGAGQETQYF. The CDR3 nucleotides read TGTGCCAGCATGGACTACGGGGCGGGGCAAGAGACCCAGTACTTC.

This chain's CDR3 is CASGQGSSYEQYF. CDR3 bases: TGCGCCAGCGGACAGGGCAGCTCCTACGAGCAGTACTTC. The genes are TRBV5-1 and TRBJ2-7; 8 bases align to TRBD1. Losses at the gene ends were 7 bases for V and 0 bases for J; bases not matched to a gene: 3. This CDR3 has 13 amino acids. The V gene's germline CDR1 is SGHRS and CDR2 YFSETQ.

The CDR3 DNA follows: TGTGCCAGCTCACCACCGGACAGGGGTGGAGAGACCCAGTACTTC. Translated, it gives CASSPPDRGGETQYF. The rearrangement joins TRBV18 to TRBJ2-5; 9 positions agree with TRBD1. CDR3 size: 15 residues. Trimming removed 0 bases from V and 4 bases from J; junction bases left unmatched: 3. The germline gives CDR1 KGHSH, CDR2 LQKENI.

The chain couples TRBV19 to TRBJ1-2; no firm D call. V was clipped by 7 bases and J by 2 bases, with 17 bases between them. Germline V gene lookup returns CDR1 LNHDA and CDR2 SQIVND (reference sequence). The length of the CDR3 is 15 residues. CDR3 region: CASTRIPGENYGYTF. In DNA, the CDR3 is TGTGCCAGTACCCGGATCCCCGGGGAAAACTATGGCTACACCTTC. Supplemented by reference TRBV19 and TRBJ1-2, the full variable domain reads DGGITQSPKYLFRKEGQNVTLSCEQNLNHDAMYWYRQDPGQGLRLIYYSQIVNDFQKGDIAEGYSVSREKKESFPLTVTSAQKNPTAFYLCASTRIPGENYGYTFGSGTRLTVV.

The V gene is TRBV27, the J gene TRBJ2-1; D may be TRBD1 (5 bases). V was trimmed by 3 bases and J by 6 bases, leaving 9 bases between them. This CDR3 comprises 13 residues. Germline lookup yields CDR1 MNHEY and CDR2 SMNVEV (reference sequence). The CDR3 is CASSFLQANEQFF. The CDR3 bases are TGTGCCAGCAGTTTTTTACAGGCCAATGAGCAGTTCTTC.

This clone appeared a single time. V usage is TRBV21-1 and J usage is TRBJ2-1; whether TRBD1, the table's D call, matches the DNA was not checked. TRBV21-1 is labeled a pseudogene. The CDR3 is 16 amino acids. CDR3 amino acids: CASSKQGKEAYNEQFF. CDR3 sequence (DNA): TGTGCCAGCAGCAAACAGGGGAAGGAAGCCTACAATGAGCAGTTCTTC.

For the CDR3, the DNA is TGTGCCAGCAGCCCCCTTGACAGGGGTCCCTCCTACGAGCAGTACTTC. As protein: CASSPLDRGPSYEQYF. The gene calls are TRBV3-1 (or the pseudogene TRBV3-2) and TRBJ2-7, with 8 bases fitting TRBD1. Germline CDR1 is LGHDT and CDR2 is YNNKEL (reference sequence). V lost 4 bases to trimming and J lost 0 bases; unmatched junction nucleotides: 8. The CDR3 consists of 16 residues.

The genes are TRBV10-3 and TRBJ2-3, with TRBD1 matching 8 bases. The CDR3 is 17 amino acids. With V trimmed by 10 bases and J by 4 bases, 19 bases remained unmatched. The V gene's germline CDR1 is ENHRY and CDR2 SYGVKD. CDR3 nucleotide sequence: TGTGCCACGAGAGGACAGGGTGCGAGCACAGAAGCAGATACGCAGTATTTT. Its translation: CATRGQGASTEADTQYF.

This clone was seen a single time. The genes are TRBV9 and TRBJ1-1, with 7 bases identical to TRBD1. From germline, CDR1 is SGDLS and CDR2 YYNGEE. The CDR3 sequence is 14 residues long. The V gene end was trimmed by 3 bases and the J gene end by 3 bases; junction bases not matched to a gene: 5. The CDR3 nucleotides are TGTGCCAGCAGCGCCCGGGACAGCTACACTGAAGCTTTCTTT. Residues: CASSARDSYTEAFF.

This clone was recorded only once. This chain uses TRBV6-7 with TRBJ1-4; tentative D call: TRBD1 (5 bases). TRBV6-7 has ORF status, its function being uncertain. Trimming cost V 3 bases and J 5 bases, with 19 bases left between them. The CDR3 consists of 17 residues. CDR3 nucleotides: TGTGCCAGCAGTTATGAAGGGAGGGGATGGAGGAATGAAAAACTGTTTTTT. Translating it yields CASSYEGRGWRNEKLFF.

CDR3 loop: CASSEEGRGFDEQFF. The CDR3 DNA follows: TGTGCCAGCAGTGAAGAGGGCAGGGGATTCGATGAGCAGTTCTTC. The chain recombines TRBV2 with TRBJ2-1, with a possible D match to TRBD1 (6 bases). Germline V lookup: CDR1 SNHLY, CDR2 FYNNEI. CDR3 length: 15 amino acids. V shed 1 base and J shed 8 bases, with 15 bases lying between them.

This sequence joins TRBV6-5 and TRBJ1-2, with 8 bases matching TRBD1. CDR3 size: 14 residues. V shed 0 bases, J shed 7 bases, and the junction held 4 bases outside the gene matches. Looked up from germline, CDR1 is MNHEY and CDR2 is SVGAGI. The CDR3 loop reads CASSYSDRGGGYTF. The CDR3 DNA follows: TGTGCCAGCAGTTACTCAGACAGGGGAGGTGGCTACACCTTC.

This clone was seen a handful of times. The gene calls are TRBV5-1 and TRBJ1-2; 8 bases match TRBD1. Trimming cost V 3 bases and J 6 bases; bases outside gene matches: 10. This CDR3 has 15 amino acids. The germline CDR1 and CDR2 sequences are SGHRS and YFSETQ. The CDR3 sequence: CASSSDGQGRDGYTF. In DNA, the CDR3 is TGCGCCAGCAGCTCAGATGGACAGGGTCGGGATGGCTACACCTTC.

This clone came up a few times. The chain combines TRBV5-1 with TRBJ2-1; 12 nucleotides align to TRBD2. The trim removed 4 bases at V and 2 bases at J, leaving 7 bases unmatched. Looked up from germline, CDR1 is SGHRS and CDR2 is YFSETQ. The length of the CDR3 is 17 residues. The CDR3 here is CASSATSGGYTYNEQFF. CDR3 nucleotide sequence: TGCGCCAGCAGCGCGACTAGCGGGGGCTATACCTACAATGAGCAGTTCTTC. The whole variable domain, filled in from reference TRBV5-1 and TRBJ2-1, reads KAGVTQTPRYLIKTRGQQVTLSCSPISGHRSVSWYQQTPGQGLQFLFEYFSETQRNKGNFPGRFSGRQFSNSRSEMNVSTLELGDSALYLCASSATSGGYTYNEQFFGPGTRLTVL.